A single sample gave rise to the 21 T cell receptor beta chains below, sequenced in a study of blood T cells in healthy people across ages. A second PCR, run for about 7 to 12 cycles, used a sample-barcoded 5' primer plus a J-beta primer mix. TCRdb independently ran MiXCR on the 5' RACE reads; one entry per CDR3 protein. The table includes fewer than 1,200,000 distinct CDR3 sequences, under 30% detected once. This sample also appeared in a second study, on T cells of mothers and their children.

The sequencing input was blood. The receptors derive from a girl aged 2-10 years in good health.

The chain joins TRBV29-1 to TRBJ2-5; 9 nucleotides align to TRBD1. V gave up 8 bases and J gave up 4 bases; unmatched junction bases: 5. CDR3 length equals 12 residues. Germline V gene sequence: CDR1 SQVTM, CDR2 ANQGSEA. The CDR3 DNA follows: TGCAGCTCGACGACAGGGGGAGAGACCCAGTACTTC. Translated, it gives CSSTTGGETQYF.

The J gene is TRBJ2-5, the V gene TRBV7-9; 7 positions match TRBD2. The V gene's germline CDR1 is SEHNR and CDR2 FQNEAQ (reference sequence). This CDR3 is 14 amino acids long. V lost 5 bases to trimming and J lost 2 bases; unmatched junction nucleotides: 5. CDR3 loop: CASSLHGGQETQYF. CDR3 DNA: TGTGCCAGCAGCCTTCACGGGGGGCAAGAGACCCAGTACTTC.

This clonotype turned up a few times. The chain joins TRBV4-1 to TRBJ2-1; tentatively, D is TRBD2 (5 bases). CDR3 length equals 18 residues. CDR1 and CDR2 (germline): MGHRA, YSYEKL. The ends were cut back, 5 bases at V and 0 bases at J, with 20 bases in the middle. The CDR3 coding sequence is TGCGCCAGCAGCGAAATAAAAAAGGCGGGTAGCTCCTACAATGAGCAGTTCTTC. This gives the protein CASSEIKKAGSSYNEQFF.

The V and J genes are TRBV6-6 and TRBJ2-7; no definite D call. V lost 0 bases and J lost 2, with 14 bases in between. In germline, CDR1 is MNHNY, CDR2 SVGAGI (reference sequence). The CDR3 loop spans 16 amino acids. DNA for the CDR3: TGTGCCAGCAGTTACTCGACGGCAGAAGATACCTACGAGCAGTACTTC. Encoded protein: CASSYSTAEDTYEQYF.

This clonotype has only a few counts. This chain connects TRBV12-2 to TRBJ2-5; the table assigns TRBD2, which was not confirmed against the DNA. TRBV12-2 is annotated as a pseudogene. The CDR3 sequence is 14 residues long. CDR3 in DNA: TGTGCAAGTCGCCCAAGCCCTTGCGGCAAGACCCAGTACTTC. It specifies CASRPSPCGKTQYF.

This clonotype has more than one count but fewer than ten. The V and J genes are TRBV5-1 and TRBJ1-4, with D unclear. V lost 1 base, J lost 5 bases, and 9 bases lay in between. Germline-derived CDR1 and CDR2 are SGHRS and YFSETQ. This CDR3 contains 14 residues. The CDR3, as DNA: TGCGCCAGCAGCTTGTCCCAGCAGAATGAAAAACTGTTTTTT. It encodes CASSLSQQNEKLFF.

This chain uses TRBV6-1 with TRBJ1-4; 10 bases are shared with TRBD1. This CDR3 is 20 amino acids long. Germline V CDR1 and CDR2: MNHNS, SASEGT. Trimming cost V 2 bases and J 0 bases; bases outside gene matches: 12. Written as DNA, the CDR3 is TGTGCCAGCAGTGAATCCCCGCTCGGGACAGGGGTTGCAACTAATGAAAAACTGTTTTTT. Residues: CASSESPLGTGVATNEKLFF.

This clonotype has only a few counts. The CDR3 coding sequence is TGTGCCAGCTCACTGCCGGGACTAGCCTACAATGAGCAGTTCTTC. Protein: CASSLPGLAYNEQFF. V and J are TRBV18 and TRBJ2-1; 8 bases are shared with TRBD2. This CDR3 contains 15 residues. The trim removed 4 bases at V and 2 bases at J, leaving 4 bases unmatched. Germline V gene data show CDR1 as KGHSH and CDR2 as LQKENI.

This clonotype came up many times. DNA for the CDR3: TGCAGTGCTAGCCCAACCGGGATAGAAATACCTCCTGACCAAGAGACCCAGTACTTC. Its translation: CSASPTGIEIPPDQETQYF. The chain couples TRBV20-1 to TRBJ2-5; D possibly corresponds to TRBD2 (5 bases). This CDR3 region has 19 residues. Germline values: CDR1 DFQATT, CDR2 SNEGSKA (reference sequence). The V end was cut by 3 bases, the J end by 0 bases, with 26 bases between.

The V and J genes are TRBV4-3 and TRBJ1-4; 7 bases map to TRBD1. The CDR3 has 15 amino acids. V shed 4 bases, J shed 7 bases, and the junction held 9 bases outside the gene matches. Germline loops: CDR1 LGHNA, CDR2 YSLEER. CDR3 nucleotide sequence: TGCGCCAGCAGCCGTTACAGGGGATCTGGTGAAAAACTGTTTTTT. Translation gives CASSRYRGSGEKLFF.

V and J are TRBV12-5 and TRBJ2-5, with D tentatively TRBD1 or TRBD2 (5 bases each). The J call may not be correct, given that the DNA end is closer to TRBJ2-7. Germline V lookup: CDR1 LGHNT, CDR2 FRNRAP. The CDR3 contains 15 residues. The CDR3 region is CASGSSGSITYEQYF. The DNA for the CDR3 is TGTGCTAGTGGCTCCTCAGGGAGTATAACCTACGAGCAGTACTTC.

This clonotype has more than one count but fewer than ten. The J gene is TRBJ1-1, the V gene TRBV4-3; 8 bases align to TRBD1. The CDR3 spans 17 residues. The germline V gene has CDR1 LGHNA and CDR2 YSLEER. V dropped 0 bases and J dropped 4; count of bases not matched to a gene: 10. The CDR3 region is CASSQDWAGGAVTEAFF. The CDR3, as DNA: TGCGCCAGCAGCCAAGATTGGGCAGGGGGCGCGGTCACTGAAGCTTTCTTT.

The chain recombines TRBV10-3 with TRBJ1-2; no firm D call. Germline CDR1 ENHRY, CDR2 SYGVKD. The CDR3 sequence is 13 residues long. V lost 5 bases to trimming and J lost 3 bases, with 10 bases between them. CDR3 nucleotides: TGTGCCATCAGTCGGACGGATGACTATGGCTACACCTTC. Its translation is CAISRTDDYGYTF.

The table lists this clonotype with a few counts. The gene calls are TRBV7-9 and TRBJ2-5, with 12 bases matching TRBD2. The DNA end is a closer match to TRBJ2-1, so the J assignment may be wrong. Germline CDR1 and CDR2: SEHNR and FQNEAQ (reference sequence). The CDR3 contains 15 residues. The CDR3 sequence is CASTESLAGGPKQFF. The CDR3 nucleotides are TGTGCCAGCACCGAATCCCTAGCGGGAGGGCCGAAGCAGTTCTTC.

This chain joins TRBV20-1 and TRBJ2-7, with TRBD2 matching 8 bases. The trim removed 0 bases at V and 3 bases at J, leaving 7 bases unmatched. Germline CDR1 and CDR2: DFQATT and SNEGSKA (reference sequence). The CDR3 has 15 amino acids. CDR3 nucleotide sequence: TGCAGTGCTAGAGACGCTAGCGGGTCCTTCTACGAGCAGTACTTC. Translating gives CSARDASGSFYEQYF.

The genes are TRBV3-1 and TRBJ2-1; perhaps TRBD2 as D (5 bases). V was pared by 4 bases and J by 5 bases, with 12 bases between. Per the germline V gene, CDR1 is LGHDT and CDR2 is YNNKEL (reference sequence). This CDR3 has 14 residues. The CDR3 loop is CASSLSRENNEQFF. CDR3 DNA sequence: TGTGCCAGCAGCCTCTCTCGGGAAAACAATGAGCAGTTCTTC.

This clonotype has more than one count but fewer than ten. V usage is TRBV20-1 and J usage is TRBJ1-4; D is perhaps TRBD1 (6 bases). V dropped 0 bases and J dropped 14 bases, with 19 bases sitting between them. Looked up from germline, CDR1 is DFQATT and CDR2 is SNEGSKA (reference sequence). The CDR3 has 14 amino acids. The CDR3 DNA sequence: TGCAGTGCTAGAGATCCGGGACCCCGTCAGGGGCTGTTTTTT. Translated, it gives CSARDPGPRQGLFF.

On this clonotype itself: This CDR3 fails to terminate in the conserved phenylalanine or tryptophan, so it likely reflects a read error. The chain recombines TRBV3-1 with TRBJ2-1; D gene uncertain. V was clipped by 0 bases and J by 13 bases, with 13 bases between them. CDR1 and CDR2 from the germline V gene are LGHDT and YNNKEL (reference sequence). The CDR3 covers 13 residues. CDR3 sequence reads: CASSQDLAQTQFL. CDR3 sequence (DNA): TGTGCCAGCAGCCAAGATTTAGCTCAAACACAGTTCCTC.

This clonotype was picked up a small number of times. This sequence joins TRBV20-1 and TRBJ1-2; 9 nucleotides agree with TRBD1. The CDR3 contains 13 residues. The V gene end was trimmed by 5 bases and the J gene end by 5 bases; junction bases not matched to a gene: 6. Germline loops: CDR1 DFQATT, CDR2 SNEGSKA (reference sequence). The CDR3 sequence: CSAVYRGPYGYTF. The CDR3 DNA sequence: TGCAGTGCTGTCTACAGGGGGCCGTATGGCTACACCTTC.

This clonotype was picked up a small number of times. Its ends do not fully match the called genes, so a read error is possible. In DNA, the CDR3 is TGTGCTAGCAGCTTATCTTATCTCCGAGAGACCCAGTACTTC. Translated: CASSLSYLRETQYF. The chain has TRBV7-9 and TRBJ2-5; D is unclear. Germline assignment: CDR1 SEHNR and CDR2 FQNEAQ (reference sequence). The CDR3 covers 14 residues.

This clonotype was detected ten times or more. This chain links TRBV12-3 or TRBV12-4 with TRBJ1-2, with D hard to call. The V gene lost 0 bases and the J gene lost 6 bases, with 8 bases spanning the gap. The length of the CDR3 is 13 residues. The CDR3 DNA reads TGTGCCAGCAGTTTAGCCTCGGGGAATGGCTACACCTTC. Its translation: CASSLASGNGYTF.